The 27 T cell receptor beta chains given below trace back to one sample, sequenced in a study of T cells in Graves' hyperthyroidism and ophthalmopathy. Amplification of TCR beta CDR3 regions was performed using RNA transcripts as template. The primer set for the first-round RT-PCR of the TCR CDR3 was HTBI. TCRdb recomputed calls from the multiplex PCR reads with MiXCR, one row per CDR3 protein. The table includes around 540,000 distinct CDR3 sequences, 46% detected once. The sequenced sample consisted of peripheral blood or thyroid tissue (not recorded which). Receptor source: a woman younger than 30 with Graves' hyperthyroidism.

The rearrangement uses TRBV7-9 and TRBJ2-7; D not resolved. V was shortened by 10 bases and J by 3 bases, with 13 bases between the two germline ends. Germline V gives CDR1 SEHNR, CDR2 FQNEAQ (reference sequence). The CDR3 extends over 12 amino acids. The CDR3 protein is CATTGSGYEQYF. CDR3 in DNA: TGTGCCACCACCGGGTCAGGCTACGAGCAGTACTTC.

V usage is TRBV5-1 and J usage is TRBJ2-2, with D unclear. The V and J ends lost 4 bases and 0 bases respectively, with 7 bases between them. Germline V lookup: CDR1 SGHRS, CDR2 YFSETQ. The CDR3 totals 14 residues. DNA of the CDR3: TGCGCCAGCAGCATTACAACGAACACCGGGGAGCTGTTTTTT. Protein: CASSITTNTGELFF.

This clonotype was seen ten or more times. The chain joins TRBV15 to TRBJ1-2; TRBD1 matches at 7 bases. CDR1 LNHNV and CDR2 YYDKDF come from the germline V gene (reference sequence). V was pared by 5 bases and J by 2 bases, with 5 bases of the junction left unmatched. CDR3 length: 14 residues. This chain's CDR3 is CATSAPGQNYGYTF. CDR3 bases: TGTGCCACCAGCGCACCGGGACAGAACTATGGCTACACCTTC.

This clonotype was seen a handful of times. V gene TRBV19 combines with J gene TRBJ1-2; D remains ambiguous. V shed 1 base and J shed 9 bases, with 9 bases lying between them. Germline CDR1 and CDR2: LNHDA and SQIVND (reference sequence). The CDR3 length is 12 residues. The CDR3 DNA reads TGTGCCAGTAGTATAGTGGCCCGGAGCTACACCTTC. Residues: CASSIVARSYTF.

This clonotype was observed a few times. The chain recombines TRBV19 with TRBJ2-5; 8 bases are a match to TRBD1. This CDR3 has 14 amino acids. After removal of 9 bases from V and 4 bases from J, the junction contained 10 bases not matched to a gene. Germline V CDR1 and CDR2: LNHDA, SQIVND (reference sequence). The CDR3 loop is CASRQQGALETQYF. CDR3 DNA sequence: TGTGCCAGCCGCCAGCAGGGGGCTTTAGAGACCCAGTACTTC.

This clonotype was recorded at least ten times. Sequence at one end of the junction differs from germline and may be a read error. This chain connects TRBV7-8 to TRBJ2-6; D tentatively fits TRBD1 or TRBD2 (5 bases each). The germline gives CDR1 SGHVS, CDR2 FQNEAQ. This CDR3 has 15 amino acids. This CDR3 reads CASSRDHSWANVLTF. Here the CDR3 DNA reads TGTGCCAGCAGCAGGGACCACTCTTGGGCCAACGTCCTGACTTTC.

This clonotype was seen many times. V is TRBV2 and J is TRBJ1-1; D gene unclear. This CDR3 has 12 residues. Trimming shortened V by 7 bases and J by 7 bases, and 13 bases separated the two germline ends. Germline-derived CDR1 and CDR2 are SNHLY and FYNNEI. Here the CDR3 reads CASKDAGFEAFF. Here the CDR3 DNA reads TGTGCCAGCAAGGACGCCGGTTTTGAAGCTTTCTTT. The full variable domain, its missing parts supplied by reference TRBV2 and TRBJ1-1, is EPEVTQTPSHQVTQMGQEVILRCVPISNHLYFYWYRQILGQKVEFLVSFYNNEISEKSEIFDDQFSVERPDGSNFTLKIRSTKLEDSAMYFCASKDAGFEAFFGQGTRLTVV.

The rearrangement uses TRBV29-1 and TRBJ2-3, with D possibly TRBD2 on 5 matching bases. Trimming removed 2 bases from V and 0 bases from J, with 6 bases in between. This CDR3 spans 13 amino acids. Germline-derived CDR1 and CDR2 are SQVTM and ANQGSEA. CDR3 region: CSVEWESTDTQYF. The CDR3 nucleotides are TGCAGCGTTGAATGGGAGAGCACAGATACGCAGTATTTT.

The CDR3 sequence is CAISESGGKEKLFF. The CDR3 bases are TGTGCCATCAGTGAGTCAGGGGGAAAGGAAAAACTGTTTTTT. The chain couples TRBV10-3 to TRBJ1-4; possible D gene TRBD1, 6 bases. Looked up from germline, CDR1 is ENHRY and CDR2 is SYGVKD. This CDR3 contains 14 residues. Trimming removed 0 bases from V and 8 bases from J, with 10 bases in between.

A word on this clonotype: Germline is not matched at one junction end, which may reflect a read error. This sequence joins TRBV29-1 and TRBJ2-5; no clear D gene. This CDR3 spans 12 amino acids. Germline-derived CDR1 and CDR2 are SQVTM and ANQGSEA. The CDR3 spells CSVRAAVEAQYF. The DNA of the CDR3 is TGCAGCGTTCGGGCCGCCGTAGAGGCCCAGTACTTC. Combining the CDR3 with reference TRBV29-1 and TRBJ2-5 gives the whole variable domain SAVISQKPSRDICQRGTSLTIQCQVDSQVTMMFWYRQQPGQSLTLIATANQGSEATYESGFVIDKFPISRPNLTFSTLTVSNMSPEDSSIYLCSVRAAVEAQYFGPGTRLLVL.

This clonotype was recorded a few times. The J gene is TRBJ1-1, the V gene TRBV19; no clear D gene. The CDR3 contains 15 residues. The V end was cut by 4 bases, the J end by 6 bases, with 18 bases between. The germline CDR1 and CDR2 sequences are LNHDA and SQIVND (reference sequence). The CDR3 nucleotides are TGTGCCAGTAGTACCCGACATCACCGCGGTTCTGAAGCTTTCTTT. This encodes CASSTRHHRGSEAFF.

The chain carries TRBV7-9 and TRBJ1-2; 7 nucleotides line up with TRBD1. The J segment lost 6 bases and the V segment lost 6 bases, leaving 16 bases of the junction unmatched. Germline loops: CDR1 SEHNR, CDR2 FQNEAQ (reference sequence). CDR3 length: 16 amino acids. The DNA for the CDR3 is TGTGCCAGCAGTCCTGTCGTAAATACAGGGGAAGATGGCTACACCTTC. Amino acids: CASSPVVNTGEDGYTF.

The genes are TRBV2 and TRBJ1-5, with D perhaps matching TRBD1 (5 bases). This CDR3 comprises 13 residues. Trimming stripped 8 bases from V and 3 bases from J, with 11 bases between. Germline CDR1 and CDR2: SNHLY and FYNNEI. CDR3 residues: CASSQDTNQPQHF. CDR3 in DNA: TGTGCCAGCTCACAGGACACCAATCAGCCCCAGCATTTT.

Note on this clonotype: One base away lies a much larger clone, so this may be a sequencing read error. The chain links TRBV20-1 to TRBJ2-7; D is undetermined. V dropped 5 bases and J dropped 2 bases, with 13 bases sitting between them. This CDR3 has 13 residues. CDR1 is DFQATT and CDR2 is SNEGSKA in the germline V gene (reference sequence). CDR3 residues: CSAGAPSTYEQYF. The DNA for the CDR3 is TGCAGTGCTGGAGCCCCCAGCACCTACGAGCAGTACTTC.

V usage is TRBV2 and J usage is TRBJ2-7, with TRBD1 matching over 9 bases. CDR3 size: 14 residues. The germline V gene encodes CDR1 SNHLY and CDR2 FYNNEI. The trim removed 6 bases at V and 4 bases at J, leaving 7 bases unmatched. This CDR3 reads CASSSDRGGYEQYF. The CDR3 bases are TGTGCCAGCAGCTCGGACAGGGGAGGTTACGAGCAGTACTTC.

This clonotype has only a few counts. The V and J genes are TRBV24-1 and TRBJ2-2; the match to TRBD1 covers 7 bases. CDR1 is KGHDR, CDR2 SFDVKD, per germline. The CDR3 runs 13 residues. Unmatched junction bases numbered 7, after V lost 11 bases and J lost 5 bases. CDR3 protein: CAIRDSNTGELFF. In DNA form, the CDR3 reads TGTGCCATCCGGGACAGCAATACCGGGGAGCTGTTTTTT.

This chain uses TRBV12-3 or TRBV12-4 with TRBJ2-7; D remains unclear. Between the trimmed V and J ends, which lost 1 base and 12 bases, there was a span of 13 bases. This CDR3 region has 12 residues. The CDR3 spells CASSLGEAPRYF. CDR3 bases: TGTGCCAGCAGTTTAGGAGAGGCCCCCCGGTACTTC.

This clonotype has more than one count but fewer than ten. The chain recombines TRBV7-6 with TRBJ1-1; TRBD1 aligns across 7 bases. Unmatched junction bases numbered 14, after V lost 5 bases and J lost 5 bases. Germline CDR1 and CDR2: SGHVS and FNYEAQ. The CDR3 is made up of 16 amino acids. CDR3 residues: CASSLFTWQGGTEAFF. The CDR3 nucleotides read TGTGCCAGCAGCCTCTTTACATGGCAGGGGGGGACTGAAGCTTTCTTT.

V and J are TRBV20-1 and TRBJ1-2; D is possibly TRBD1 (6 bases). V gave up 5 bases and J gave up 8 bases, with 12 bases separating them. Germline CDR1 and CDR2: DFQATT and SNEGSKA (reference sequence). The CDR3 sequence is 11 residues long. In DNA, the CDR3 is TGCAGTGCTTCAGAGGGGGACGGCTACACCTTC. Residues: CSASEGDGYTF.

This clonotype has a handful of counts. This chain joins TRBV2 and TRBJ1-2, with D unclear. Germline CDR1 is SNHLY and CDR2 is FYNNEI. V dropped 5 bases and J dropped 6 bases, with 10 bases sitting between them. There are 12 residues in the CDR3. The CDR3 DNA reads as TGTGCCAGCAGTAACAGCGGTAATGGCTACACCTTC. Its translation: CASSNSGNGYTF.

This CDR3 reads CASSQDIGGQKYF. In DNA, the CDR3 is TGTGCCAGCAGCCAAGATATTGGCGGTCAGAAGTACTTC. V is TRBV6-1 and J is TRBJ2-7; D remains unclear. CDR3 length: 13 amino acids. V gave up 6 bases and J gave up 11 bases, with 20 bases separating them. CDR1 is MNHNS, CDR2 SASEGT, per germline.

As for this clonotype: The germline gene is not matched at one end of the junction; a read error may be the cause. The chain employs TRBV29-1 and TRBJ2-7; possibly TRBD1 for D (6 bases). Germline values: CDR1 SQVTM, CDR2 ANQGSEA. The CDR3 covers 10 residues. The CDR3 nucleotides are TGCAGCGTCGAAGGACAGTCCCTTCGGTTC. It yields the protein CSVEGQSLRF.

This clonotype was recorded only once. The chain joins TRBV7-2 to TRBJ2-7, with D possibly matching TRBD1 (6 bases). Per the germline V gene, CDR1 is SGHTA and CDR2 is FQGNSA. Trimming left V 6 bases short and J 3 bases short, with 15 bases between. This CDR3 has 14 residues. The CDR3 here is CASSGGPDSYEQYF. The DNA for the CDR3 is TGTGCCAGCAGTGGGGGCCCTGACAGCTACGAGCAGTACTTC.

This clonotype was observed a handful of times. The V gene is TRBV7-3, the J gene TRBJ2-7, with TRBD1 identical over 12 bases. Germline V gene lookup returns CDR1 SGHTA and CDR2 FQGTGA. The CDR3 covers 17 residues. Trimming at V came to 4 bases and at J to 5 bases, leaving 12 bases not matched to a gene. The CDR3 DNA reads as TGTGCCAGCAGCTCCGGGACAGGGGGCCCTAGCGTCCACGAGCAGTACTTC. Encoded protein: CASSSGTGGPSVHEQYF.

The gene calls are TRBV7-9 and TRBJ1-2; D call uncertain. The CDR3 has 15 amino acids. V was pared by 4 bases and J by 2 bases, with 14 bases between. Germline V gene data show CDR1 as SEHNR and CDR2 as FQNEAQ (reference sequence). CDR3 coding DNA: TGTGCCAGCAGCTATGAAGGACTGCACAACTATGGCTACACCTTC. The encoded protein is CASSYEGLHNYGYTF.

This clonotype was counted at least ten times. At one end, the junction sequence differs from germline, possibly due to a read error. The V gene is TRBV5-1, the J gene TRBJ1-2; D gene ambiguous. Germline V gene lookup returns CDR1 SGHRS and CDR2 YFSETQ. CDR3 length: 12 amino acids. The CDR3 loop reads CASSLEGDGYTF. In nucleotides, the CDR3 is TGTGCCAGCAGCTTAGAGGGTGATGGCTACACCTTC.

The sample holds a few counts of this clonotype. The genes are TRBV12-3 or TRBV12-4 and TRBJ1-3; no clear D gene. V shed 5 bases and J shed 1 base, with 9 bases lying between them. The CDR3 runs 14 residues. The CDR3 spells CASSEHASGNTIYF. The CDR3 nucleotides are TGTGCCAGCAGTGAACACGCATCTGGAAACACCATATATTTT.